Shown below are 25 T cell receptor beta chains from a single sample sequenced in a study of T cell repertoires in cytomegalovirus infection. TCRdb passed the reads through MiXCR, listing each CDR3 protein once. The repertoire holds more than 150,000 distinct CDR3 sequences, with roughly 27% as singletons. The specimen was PBMCs. These receptors were obtained from a human donor in good health (CMV status not recorded). Some clones in this sample may be carry-over from other donors' samples.

This clonotype was seen a few times. The chain employs TRBV7-8 and TRBJ2-1, with D possibly being TRBD1 (6 bases). Germline loops: CDR1 SGHVS, CDR2 FQNEAQ. CDR3 size: 13 residues. V was cut by 7 bases and J by 8 bases, with 15 bases left in between. The CDR3 loop is CASNPGQPYEQFF. CDR3 coding DNA: TGTGCCAGCAACCCCGGACAGCCTTATGAGCAGTTCTTC.

The chain uses TRBV15 and TRBJ2-5; D is perhaps TRBD1 or TRBD2 (6 bases each). Trimming stripped 0 bases from V and 5 bases from J, with 19 bases between. Germline CDR1 and CDR2: LNHNV and YYDKDF (reference sequence). The CDR3 covers 17 residues. CDR3 amino acids: CATSRDIWGALRETQYF. The CDR3 DNA reads TGTGCCACCAGCAGAGATATTTGGGGGGCGCTTCGGGAGACCCAGTACTTC.

CDR3 sequence (DNA): TGTGCCAGCAGTGTGCGGACAGGGACCGAGCAGTACTTC. Translated: CASSVRTGTEQYF. The chain combines TRBV2 with TRBJ2-7; TRBD1 agrees at 8 bases. Per germline, CDR1 SNHLY and CDR2 FYNNEI. The CDR3 length is 13 residues. The V segment lost 4 bases and the J segment 6 bases; nucleotides outside the gene matches: 5.

This chain uses TRBV20-1 with TRBJ2-1; 10 positions agree with TRBD2. The CDR3 totals 13 residues. The germline V gene encodes CDR1 DFQATT and CDR2 SNEGSKA (reference sequence). Trimming at V came to 6 bases and at J to 4 bases, leaving 3 bases not matched to a gene. CDR3 DNA: TGCAGTGCCTCTAGCGGGGGTTACAATGAGCAGTTCTTC. Amino acids: CSASSGGYNEQFF.

V usage is TRBV12-3 or TRBV12-4 and J usage is TRBJ2-1, with D unresolved. Trimming pared 5 bases from V and 0 bases from J, leaving 11 bases between. The CDR3 consists of 15 residues. The CDR3 bases are TGTGCCAGCAGTCCCACCAAGCCCTCCTACAATGAGCAGTTCTTC. Protein sequence: CASSPTKPSYNEQFF.

The chain links TRBV6-5 to TRBJ1-1, with D possibly matching TRBD1 (5 bases). Deletions cut 1 base from V and 1 base from J, with 13 bases between. CDR1 MNHEY and CDR2 SVGAGI come from the germline V gene. The length of the CDR3 is 16 residues. CDR3 residues: CASSYWDAGGNTEAFF. The CDR3, as DNA: TGTGCCAGCAGTTACTGGGACGCCGGCGGGAACACTGAAGCTTTCTTT.

This clonotype appeared a few times. The chain couples TRBV6-1 to TRBJ1-1, with D hard to call. The ends were cut back, 5 bases at V and 6 bases at J, with 19 bases in the middle. Per germline, CDR1 MNHNS and CDR2 SASEGT. This CDR3 is 15 amino acids long. In DNA form, the CDR3 reads TGTGCCAGCAGTATATCGAGGGCGGGAACATCTGAAGCTTTCTTT. Protein product: CASSISRAGTSEAFF.

This rearrangement joins TRBV7-2 to TRBJ2-1, with D maybe TRBD1 (6 bases). The germline V and J ends were trimmed by 0 bases and 9 bases, with 18 bases remaining between them. The CDR3 length is 16 residues. From germline, CDR1 is SGHTA and CDR2 FQGNSA. CDR3 amino acids: CASSLATPWRGGEQFF. In nucleotides, the CDR3 is TGTGCCAGCAGCTTAGCAACTCCGTGGCGAGGGGGTGAGCAGTTCTTC. Full variable domain (missing parts from reference TRBV7-2 and TRBJ2-1): GAGVSQSPSNKVTEKGKDVELRCDPISGHTALYWYRQSLGQGLEFLIYFQGNSAPDKSGLPSDRFSAERTGGSVSTLTIQRTQQEDSAVYLCASSLATPWRGGEQFFGPGTRLTVL.

This clonotype came up a few times. The V gene is TRBV7-9, the J gene TRBJ2-5, with no clear D. Germline assignment: CDR1 SEHNR and CDR2 FQNEAQ (reference sequence). With 3 bases removed from V and 5 bases from J, the gap between germline ends came to 13 bases. There are 14 residues in the CDR3. The CDR3 here is CASSFDTLGETQYF. CDR3 coding DNA: TGTGCCAGCAGCTTTGACACCCTCGGGGAGACCCAGTACTTC.

In its sample, this clonotype was seen a few times. The gene calls are TRBV5-1 and TRBJ1-2; D uncertain. The V end lost 4 bases, the J end lost 3 bases, and 10 bases lay between the germline ends. The CDR3 covers 13 residues. The germline gives CDR1 SGHRS, CDR2 YFSETQ. DNA of the CDR3: TGCGCCAGCAGCATCCAGGCGGACTATGGCTACACCTTC. Amino acid sequence: CASSIQADYGYTF.

This clonotype was seen a handful of times. The chain employs TRBV20-1 and TRBJ2-5; 9 nucleotides line up with TRBD1. The CDR3 sequence is 11 residues long. The V gene end was trimmed by 3 bases and the J gene end by 14 bases; junction bases not matched to a gene: 7. Germline V gene data show CDR1 as DFQATT and CDR2 as SNEGSKA (reference sequence). Here the CDR3 DNA reads TGCAGTGCTAGTTTTTGGGACAGGGTATACTTC. Amino acid sequence: CSASFWDRVYF.

V and J are TRBV7-9 and TRBJ1-4; unclear D gene. V was trimmed by 5 bases and J by 2 bases, leaving 9 bases between them. The V gene's germline CDR1 is SEHNR and CDR2 FQNEAQ (reference sequence). This CDR3 comprises 14 residues. The CDR3 loop is CASSISRTNEKLFF. The DNA for the CDR3 is TGTGCCAGCAGCATCTCGAGGACTAATGAAAAACTGTTTTTT.

The CDR3 loop is CASSLGMFYEQYF. DNA of the CDR3: TGCGCCAGCAGCTTGGGGATGTTCTACGAGCAGTACTTC. The chain combines TRBV5-1 with TRBJ2-7, with D hard to call. V was clipped by 0 bases and J by 3 bases, with 7 bases between them. This CDR3 is 13 amino acids long. The germline V gene has CDR1 SGHRS and CDR2 YFSETQ.

In regard to this clonotype: This could be a read error, since a much larger clone is one nucleotide away. The genes are TRBV28 and TRBJ1-4; 8 nucleotides match TRBD1. This CDR3 is built from 15 residues. Germline CDR1 reads MDHEN; CDR2 reads SYDVKM. Losses at the gene ends were 6 bases for V and 8 bases for J; bases not matched to a gene: 11. CDR3 region: CASSPPQGAEEKLFF. For the CDR3, the DNA is TGTGCCAGCAGCCCGCCCCAGGGGGCCGAAGAAAAACTGTTTTTT.

In this sample, this clonotype turned up a few times. This chain connects TRBV12-3 or TRBV12-4 to TRBJ1-1; D gene unclear. Trimming took off 6 bases at V and 4 bases at J, with 9 bases between the two ends. CDR3 length: 12 amino acids. The CDR3 sequence: CASRKRVTEAFF. Written as DNA, the CDR3 is TGTGCCAGCAGGAAACGCGTCACTGAAGCTTTCTTT.

V is TRBV29-1 and J is TRBJ1-2, with D hard to call. The CDR3 covers 9 residues. The V gene lost 4 bases and the J gene lost 6 bases, with 3 bases spanning the gap. Germline V gene sequence: CDR1 SQVTM, CDR2 ANQGSEA. CDR3 sequence (DNA): TGCAGCGTTGGGAATGGCTACACCTTC. Its protein is CSVGNGYTF. The entire variable domain, with the rest obtained from reference TRBV29-1 and TRBJ1-2, is as follows: SAVISQKPSRDICQRGTSLTIQCQVDSQVTMMFWYRQQPGQSLTLIATANQGSEATYESGFVIDKFPISRPNLTFSTLTVSNMSPEDSSIYLCSVGNGYTFGSGTRLTVV.

The chain links TRBV11-2 to TRBJ1-3; D might be TRBD1 (6 bases). The CDR3 covers 17 residues. Germline V gene sequence: CDR1 SGHAT, CDR2 FQNNGV. Trimming pared 5 bases from V and 4 bases from J, leaving 21 bases between. The CDR3 DNA reads TGTGCCAGCAGCCGACGTTCCGGGACAACCTTAGGAAACACCATATATTTT. It is translated as CASSRRSGTTLGNTIYF.

This sequence joins TRBV10-3 and TRBJ2-4; no clear D. The CDR3 loop spans 13 amino acids. In germline, CDR1 is ENHRY, CDR2 SYGVKD. Trimming took off 0 bases at V and 9 bases at J, with 9 bases between the two ends. CDR3 DNA: TGTGCCATCAGTGAGTCAAGTCTTGGCATTCAGTACTTC. This codes for CAISESSLGIQYF.

The CDR3 here is CASLLAGGCEQYF. CDR3 bases: TGTGCCAGCCTACTAGCGGGGGGGTGCGAGCAGTACTTC. The chain joins TRBV6-6 to TRBJ2-7; the match to TRBD2 covers 13 bases. This CDR3 comprises 13 residues. Per germline, CDR1 MNHNY and CDR2 SVGAGI (reference sequence). J gave up 6 bases and V 8 bases, and 4 bases lay outside the gene matches.

The chain joins TRBV6-2 or TRBV6-3 to TRBJ1-6; D is ambiguous. CDR1 is MNHEY and CDR2 is SVGEGT in the germline V gene. The CDR3 runs to 13 residues. V was cut by 2 bases and J by 10 bases, with 9 bases left in between. The CDR3 here is CASSYTEGSPLHF. CDR3 coding DNA: TGTGCCAGCAGTTACACGGAGGGATCACCCCTCCACTTT.

J is TRBJ2-2 and V is TRBV2; D is perhaps TRBD1 (6 bases). Germline values: CDR1 SNHLY, CDR2 FYNNEI. This CDR3 has 14 residues. V was trimmed by 6 bases and J by 5 bases, leaving 13 bases between them. CDR3 in DNA: TGTGCCAGCAGGAGGGACATAGGGACCGGGGAGCTGTTTTTT. Encoded protein: CASRRDIGTGELFF.

In its sample, this clonotype was seen a few times. The CDR3 nucleotides read TGTGCCAGCAGTTACAAGGGGGCTGGGGCCAACGTCCTGACTTTC. Translation: CASSYKGAGANVLTF. The genes are TRBV6-2 or TRBV6-3 and TRBJ2-6; D possibly corresponds to TRBD1 (6 bases). The germline V gene encodes CDR1 MNHEY and CDR2 SVGEGT. The V end was cut by 2 bases, the J end by 2 bases, with 7 bases between. The CDR3 is made up of 15 amino acids.

As concerns this clonotype: This may arise from a read error, as a much more abundant clone is one base away. Without the conserved terminal phenylalanine or tryptophan, this CDR3 likely stems from a read error. The chain carries TRBV7-2 and TRBJ2-3; 13 nucleotides match TRBD2. V was clipped by 6 bases and J by 3 bases; unmatched bases: 0. The CDR3 contains 14 residues. Per the germline V gene, CDR1 is SGHTA and CDR2 is FQGNSA. The CDR3 region is CASRTSGGTDTQYL. The DNA of the CDR3 is TGTGCCAGCAGGACTAGCGGGGGGACAGATACGCAGTATTTG.

This clonotype was counted only a few times. V gene TRBV7-2 combines with J gene TRBJ2-1, with D uncertain. Between the trimmed V and J ends, which lost 5 bases and 8 bases, there was a span of 13 bases. CDR3 length: 13 amino acids. Germline V gene lookup returns CDR1 SGHTA and CDR2 FQGNSA. In nucleotides, the CDR3 is TGTGCCAGCAGCCCACGTGTTAGGGATGAGCAGTTCTTC. This translates into CASSPRVRDEQFF.

This clonotype was observed at least ten times. The V call is TRBV7-2, the J call TRBJ1-1; D perhaps matches TRBD1 (5 bases). The CDR3 spans 15 residues. Trimming shortened V by 1 base and J by 5 bases, and 14 bases separated the two germline ends. Germline lookup yields CDR1 SGHTA and CDR2 FQGNSA. The CDR3: CASSLDGRANTEAFF. CDR3 DNA: TGTGCCAGCAGCTTAGACGGCAGGGCGAATACTGAAGCTTTCTTT.